Reported below is one T cell receptor beta chain. Antigen specificity is unknown. Trimming removed 2 bases from V and 2 bases from J, with 3 bases in between. The CDR3 length is 12 residues. CDR1 and CDR2 (germline): SGHAT, FQDESV (reference sequence). The sample is drawn from a study of response to subunit inactivated influenza vaccine. Study results and caveats: New T cells are recruited in small numbers by each seasonal influenza vaccination, according to the authors' suggestion.

TCRdb fed the RT-PCR reads into MiXCR, producing one record per CDR3 protein. The sample carries approximately 300,000 distinct CDR3 sequences, roughly 22% recorded once. Sequencing used PBMCs from blood, obtained approximately 22 months after vaccination. The chain combines TRBV11-1 with TRBJ1-1; D is uncertain. The TCR sequence derives from a man aged 45 to 75 who received an inactivated influenza vaccine. CDR3: CASSLYNTEAFF. CDR3 in DNA: TGTGCCAGCAGCTTATATAACACTGAAGCTTTCTTT.